Listed here are 30 T cell receptor beta chains from one sample, sequenced in a study of blood T cell repertoires in COVID-19. Assay: immunoSEQ multiplex PCR; the TCRdb copy retains only in-frame clones and omits some. The sample records some 400,000 clones, about four fifths being singletons. Sequencing was performed on peripheral blood. The receptors originated from a human donor with acute or convalescent COVID-19. The donor label of this sample is uncertain.

The chain couples TRBV6-5 to TRBJ1-6, with 7 bases fitting TRBD1. The V segment lost 6 bases and the J segment 5 bases; nucleotides outside the gene matches: 7. CDR1 is MNHEY and CDR2 is SVGAGI in the germline V gene. This CDR3 spans 15 amino acids. The CDR3 nucleotides are TGTGCCAGCAGGCCCACAGGGGCCGATAATTCACCCCTCCACTTT. Its protein is CASRPTGADNSPLHF.

The chain recombines TRBV5-1 with TRBJ2-7; the D gene is possibly TRBD2 (5 bases). The V gene lost 2 bases and the J gene lost 3 bases, with 9 bases spanning the gap. Germline V CDR1 and CDR2: SGHRS, YFSETQ. The CDR3 runs to 13 residues. The CDR3 nucleotides read TGCGCCAGCAGCTTTGACGGGGTCTACGAGCAGTACTTC. Its translation: CASSFDGVYEQYF. Full variable domain (remainder filled in from reference TRBV5-1 and TRBJ2-7): KAGVTQTPRYLIKTRGQQVTLSCSPISGHRSVSWYQQTPGQGLQFLFEYFSETQRNKGNFPGRFSGRQFSNSRSEMNVSTLELGDSALYLCASSFDGVYEQYFGPGTRLTVT.

This chain connects TRBV5-5 to TRBJ2-7, with 9 bases aligning to TRBD1. The CDR3 runs to 14 residues. Per germline, CDR1 SGHKS and CDR2 YYEKEE (reference sequence). With 7 bases clipped from V and 4 bases from J, the junction kept 9 bases outside the gene matches. CDR3 region: CASGNGDRVYEQYF. The CDR3 DNA is TGTGCCAGCGGGAATGGGGACAGGGTTTACGAGCAGTACTTC.

Only one count was recorded for this clone. The chain carries TRBV18 and TRBJ2-7, with D possibly matching TRBD1 (6 bases). V was pared by 3 bases and J by 4 bases, with 19 bases between. Germline V gives CDR1 KGHSH, CDR2 LQKENI. The CDR3 totals 16 residues. CDR3 sequence reads: CASSPTPGQGIYEQYF. The CDR3 DNA follows: TGTGCCAGCTCACCTACCCCAGGGCAGGGGATTTACGAGCAGTACTTC.

This chain connects TRBV6-1 to TRBJ1-1, with D maybe TRBD1 (5 bases). CDR3 length equals 18 residues. Germline loops: CDR1 MNHNS, CDR2 SASEGT. Trimming left V 2 bases short and J 4 bases short, with 23 bases between. CDR3 bases: TGTGCCAGCAGTGAATTCCCCCTTTCGGCAGGGTTCGGCACTGAAGCTTTCTTT. Its translation: CASSEFPLSAGFGTEAFF.

The chain employs TRBV29-1 and TRBJ2-7; maybe TRBD1 (5 bases). Trimming cost V 6 bases and J 6 bases, with 21 bases left between them. Germline CDR1 reads SQVTM; CDR2 reads ANQGSEA. This CDR3 spans 14 amino acids. The CDR3 sequence is CSVRTGWEGSEQYF. The CDR3 DNA reads as TGCAGCGTCCGAACAGGCTGGGAAGGCTCCGAGCAGTACTTC.

The J gene is TRBJ2-5, the V gene TRBV30; 7 positions match TRBD2. V lost 0 bases, J lost 0 bases, and 1 base stayed unmatched. Germline CDR1 GTSNPN, CDR2 SVGIG (reference sequence). The CDR3 spans 14 residues. CDR3 region: CAWSVGGYQETQYF. As DNA, the CDR3 is TGTGCCTGGAGTGTCGGGGGGTACCAAGAGACCCAGTACTTC.

In its sample, this clone was seen a few times. This rearrangement joins TRBV27 to TRBJ2-1; D remains unclear. The CDR3 runs to 16 residues. Trimming pared 5 bases from V and 4 bases from J, leaving 18 bases between. The germline V gene encodes CDR1 MNHEY and CDR2 SMNVEV (reference sequence). CDR3 in amino acids: CASSTRLPNAYNEQFF. Here the CDR3 DNA reads TGTGCCAGCAGTACCCGACTGCCGAACGCTTACAATGAGCAGTTCTTC.

The V call is TRBV10-3, the J call TRBJ2-7, with TRBD1 identical over 7 bases. Trimming at V came to 4 bases and at J to 0 bases, leaving 12 bases not matched to a gene. The germline gives CDR1 ENHRY, CDR2 SYGVKD. The CDR3 runs to 17 residues. The CDR3 nucleotides read TGTGCCATCAGTGTTGCGCGACAGGGACCGAGCTCCTACGAGCAGTACTTC. Encoded protein: CAISVARQGPSSYEQYF.

CDR3 in amino acids: CASSPAAGLSTDTQYF. The CDR3, as DNA: TGTGCCAGCAGCCCGGCCGCGGGGTTAAGTACAGATACGCAGTATTTT. This chain links TRBV7-8 with TRBJ2-3; possibly TRBD2 for D (6 bases). V lost 5 bases and J 3 bases, leaving 18 bases between the germline ends. Germline V gene lookup returns CDR1 SGHVS and CDR2 FQNEAQ. There are 16 residues in the CDR3.

The chain employs TRBV19 and TRBJ1-1, with D perhaps TRBD1 (5 bases). Looked up from germline, CDR1 is LNHDA and CDR2 is SQIVND (reference sequence). The CDR3 runs to 16 residues. V was pared by 3 bases and J by 2 bases, with 16 bases between. CDR3 bases: TGTGCCAGTAGTATGAATAGCCTGCGGGGCAACACTGAAGCTTTCTTT. As protein: CASSMNSLRGNTEAFF.

The chain links TRBV5-1 to TRBJ2-1; D gene unclear. Germline lookup yields CDR1 SGHRS and CDR2 YFSETQ. CDR3 length: 13 amino acids. Between the trimmed V and J ends, which lost 3 bases and 7 bases, there was a span of 11 bases. The chain's CDR3 is CASSSQTTNEQFF. DNA of the CDR3: TGCGCCAGCAGCTCACAAACTACTAATGAGCAGTTCTTC.

This clone came up once. The chain links TRBV24-1 to TRBJ2-7; 7 bases agree with TRBD2. V was clipped by 5 bases and J by 2 bases; unmatched bases: 2. The CDR3 runs 13 residues. Per germline, CDR1 KGHDR and CDR2 SFDVKD. CDR3 amino acids: CATSGEGTYEQYF. CDR3 DNA: TGTGCCACCAGTGGGGAGGGCACCTACGAGCAGTACTTC.

The chain uses TRBV19 and TRBJ2-2, with TRBD1 matching 7 bases. The CDR3 is 16 residues long. Trimming at V came to 3 bases and at J to 2 bases, leaving 6 bases not matched to a gene. Per germline, CDR1 LNHDA and CDR2 SQIVND (reference sequence). CDR3 coding DNA: TGTGCCAGTAGTATTCGGACAGGACTTAACACCGGGGAGCTGTTTTTT. This translates into CASSIRTGLNTGELFF.

A word on this clone: The CDR3 end shows no conserved phenylalanine or tryptophan, and so a read error is likely. It is unclear where the CDR3 begins or ends on the DNA, so no DNA is shown, and the CDR3 is as TCRdb lists it. This sequence joins TRBV23-1 and TRBJ1-6. TRBV23-1 is filed as an ORF, its function uncertain. 11 amino acids form the CDR3, both terminal residues included. The CDR3 loop is CASSQKAGDPL.

This clone appeared a few times. Other nucleotide sequences in the sample specify the same CDR3. The genes are TRBV28 and TRBJ1-2, with unresolved D. The CDR3 loop spans 11 amino acids. Deletions cut 5 bases from V and 6 bases from J, with 7 bases between. Per germline, CDR1 MDHEN and CDR2 SYDVKM. The CDR3 bases are TGTGCCAGCAGTCATCCCAATGGCTACACCTTC. Amino acid sequence: CASSHPNGYTF.

This sequence joins TRBV5-4 and TRBJ2-1; the match to TRBD2 covers 10 bases. The V and J ends lost 5 bases and 2 bases, in that order; junction bases with no gene match: 4. Germline V gives CDR1 SGHNT, CDR2 YYREEE (reference sequence). The CDR3 loop spans 15 amino acids. In DNA form, the CDR3 reads TGTGCCAGCAGTTTCACTAGCGGGGCCTACAATGAGCAGTTCTTC. Its translation: CASSFTSGAYNEQFF.

The rearrangement uses TRBV18 and TRBJ2-7, with 9 positions matching TRBD2. CDR1 KGHSH and CDR2 LQKENI come from the germline V gene. The CDR3 is 13 residues long. V trimming: 3 bases; J trimming: 5 bases; junction bases outside the gene matches: 2. CDR3 nucleotide sequence: TGTGCCAGCTCACCTGCGGGAGGGAACGAGCAGTACTTC. Amino acids: CASSPAGGNEQYF.

The chain recombines TRBV5-1 with TRBJ2-5; 10 bases match TRBD2. The V gene's germline CDR1 is SGHRS and CDR2 YFSETQ. V lost 2 bases, J lost 1 base, and 5 bases stayed unmatched. CDR3 length: 16 residues. CDR3 coding DNA: TGCGCCAGCAGCTTCACTAGCGGGGTGGCCCAAGAGACCCAGTACTTC. Its protein is CASSFTSGVAQETQYF.

The rearrangement uses TRBV5-1 and TRBJ1-2; a possible D gene is TRBD1 (6 bases). Looked up from germline, CDR1 is SGHRS and CDR2 is YFSETQ. The V end was cut by 6 bases, the J end by 4 bases, with 16 bases between. The CDR3 sequence is 14 residues long. The CDR3 DNA reads as TGCGCCAGCACACCCGAGGGGGGGAGCTATGGCTACACCTTC. It encodes CASTPEGGSYGYTF.

The rearrangement joins TRBV19 to TRBJ2-7; no firm D call. This CDR3 contains 14 residues. Germline loops: CDR1 LNHDA, CDR2 SQIVND (reference sequence). V lost 0 bases to trimming and J lost 2 bases, with 8 bases between them. The chain's CDR3 is CASSIDSEAYEQYF. The DNA for the CDR3 is TGTGCCAGTAGTATAGATTCAGAAGCCTACGAGCAGTACTTC.

CDR3 residues: CSAVRVVTAFF. The DNA for the CDR3 is TGCAGTGCTGTCCGGGTAGTCACGGCTTTCTTT. The chain links TRBV20-1 to TRBJ1-1; D call uncertain. Trimming took off 5 bases at V and 11 bases at J, with 15 bases between the two ends. The CDR3 totals 11 residues. Germline loops: CDR1 DFQATT, CDR2 SNEGSKA (reference sequence).

This chain connects TRBV30 to TRBJ2-3; 7 nucleotides align to TRBD1. The CDR3 covers 15 residues. V lost 0 bases, J lost 1 base, and 4 bases stayed unmatched. Looked up from germline, CDR1 is GTSNPN and CDR2 is SVGIG (reference sequence). CDR3 in amino acids: CAWSVGQARTDTQYF. CDR3 DNA sequence: TGTGCCTGGAGTGTAGGACAGGCTCGCACAGATACGCAGTATTTT.

The V and J genes are TRBV5-1 and TRBJ1-2; D not certain. V was pared by 0 bases and J by 7 bases, with 10 bases between. CDR1 is SGHRS and CDR2 is YFSETQ in the germline V gene. This CDR3 has 13 amino acids. The DNA for the CDR3 is TGCGCCAGCAGCTTGGGAGGGAACCCTGGCTACACCTTC. It specifies CASSLGGNPGYTF.

This clone was recorded once. V is TRBV3-1 (or the pseudogene TRBV3-2) and J is TRBJ1-1; possibly TRBD1 for D (6 bases). This CDR3 contains 14 residues. V lost 6 bases and J 8 bases, leaving 19 bases between the germline ends. Germline CDR1 and CDR2: LGHDT and YNNKEL (reference sequence). The CDR3 DNA is TGTGCCAGCAGACGACTCGGGGGGGCTGACGAAGCTTTCTTT. This gives the protein CASRRLGGADEAFF.

This clone was seen only once. V gene TRBV19 combines with J gene TRBJ2-7, with D tentatively TRBD2 (6 bases). There are 15 residues in the CDR3. V gave up 5 bases and J gave up 2 bases, with 16 bases separating them. Germline V gene lookup returns CDR1 LNHDA and CDR2 SQIVND (reference sequence). The CDR3 bases are TGTGCCAGTAGTGTGGCTAGTCCGGGGGCCTACGAGCAGTACTTC. It encodes CASSVASPGAYEQYF. Filled out from reference TRBV19 and TRBJ2-7, the complete variable domain reads DGGITQSPKYLFRKEGQNVTLSCEQNLNHDAMYWYRQDPGQGLRLIYYSQIVNDFQKGDIAEGYSVSREKKESFPLTVTSAQKNPTAFYLCASSVASPGAYEQYFGPGTRLTVT.

This clone was observed once. The chain combines TRBV3-1 (or the pseudogene TRBV3-2) with TRBJ2-7, with D possibly matching TRBD2 (6 bases). Germline V gene sequence: CDR1 LGHDT, CDR2 YNNKEL (reference sequence). Trimming left V 0 bases short and J 6 bases short, with 15 bases between. The CDR3 consists of 15 residues. This chain's CDR3 is CASSQDPRGTGEQYF. The CDR3, as DNA: TGTGCCAGCAGCCAAGATCCTCGGGGGACCGGCGAGCAGTACTTC.

This chain uses TRBV10-3 with TRBJ1-2; D gene uncertain. The CDR3 is made up of 14 amino acids. The V end was cut by 1 base, the J end by 0 bases, with 6 bases between. From germline, CDR1 is ENHRY and CDR2 SYGVKD. The CDR3 protein is CAISELETNYGYTF. CDR3 DNA: TGTGCCATCAGTGAGTTAGAGACTAACTATGGCTACACCTTC.

The chain combines TRBV7-9 with TRBJ2-5, with 8 bases lining up with TRBD1. CDR1 is SEHNR, CDR2 FQNEAQ, per germline (reference sequence). The CDR3 is 15 residues long. The J segment lost 4 bases and the V segment lost 5 bases, leaving 9 bases of the junction unmatched. The CDR3 bases are TGTGCCAGCAGCGCGACAGGGGAGAAAGTAGAGACCCAGTACTTC. It yields the protein CASSATGEKVETQYF. Based on the CDR3 plus reference TRBV7-9 and TRBJ2-5, the full variable domain is DTGVSQNPRHKITKRGQNVTFRCDPISEHNRLYWYRQTLGQGPEFLTYFQNEAQLEKSRLLSDRFSAERPKGSFSTLEIQRTEQGDSAMYLCASSATGEKVETQYFGPGTRLLVL.

J is TRBJ1-5 and V is TRBV11-2, with D perhaps matching TRBD1 (5 bases). In germline, CDR1 is SGHAT, CDR2 FQNNGV. The length of the CDR3 is 15 residues. Between the trimmed V and J ends, which lost 3 bases and 6 bases, there was a span of 15 bases. This CDR3 is CASSFLPAGGQPQHF. CDR3 DNA sequence: TGTGCCAGCAGCTTTCTGCCAGCGGGGGGTCAGCCCCAGCATTTT.